This passage covers 13 T cell receptor beta chains from one sample sequenced in a study of cytomegalovirus exposure and HLA in healthy donors (dated by TCRdb to the late 2010s). The library was built by means of the immunoSEQ multiplex PCR assay. TCRdb retrieved this table from immuneACCESS and kept in-frame rearrangements only. Not all clones are present; in checked studies, unresolved V genes account for under half, and no reason is known for the remainder. The sample table lists 200,000 to 300,000 clones, around 90% of them with a count of one. Approximately 3.1% of the sample rests with the top ten. Sequences were obtained from PBMCs. The receptors originated from a woman in her twenties or thirties in good health and CMV-seronegative.

The rearrangement uses TRBV30 and TRBJ2-7; no clear D. CDR1 is GTSNPN, CDR2 SVGIG, per germline (reference sequence). Trimming shortened V by 2 bases and J by 6 bases, and 14 bases separated the two germline ends. The length of the CDR3 is 13 residues. The CDR3 sequence: CAWSKNALPEQYF. DNA of the CDR3: TGTGCCTGGAGTAAGAACGCATTACCCGAGCAGTACTTC.

In this sample, this clone turned up once. The chain links TRBV19 to TRBJ2-7; D remains ambiguous. The germline CDR1 and CDR2 sequences are LNHDA and SQIVND (reference sequence). The V end was cut by 0 bases, the J end by 7 bases, with 13 bases between. CDR3 length: 14 amino acids. The DNA for the CDR3 is TGTGCCAGTAGTATAGATCTAACAGCTCAGGAGCAGTACTTC. Translating it yields CASSIDLTAQEQYF.

The chain has TRBV19 and TRBJ2-7, with D maybe TRBD1 (6 bases). The germline V gene encodes CDR1 LNHDA and CDR2 SQIVND (reference sequence). Trimming left V 4 bases short and J 6 bases short, with 19 bases between. The CDR3 consists of 15 residues. The CDR3 DNA reads TGTGCCAGTAGTAACCCGACAGGCAGCCCGCTCGAGCAGTACTTC. This codes for CASSNPTGSPLEQYF.

The chain recombines TRBV5-1 with TRBJ2-4; no clear D gene. V dropped 2 bases and J dropped 7 bases, with 16 bases sitting between them. CDR1 and CDR2 from the germline V gene are SGHRS and YFSETQ. This CDR3 has 15 amino acids. The DNA of the CDR3 is TGCGCCAGCAGCTTAAACGGTGGAAATTCGAACATTCAGTACTTC. Translated, it gives CASSLNGGNSNIQYF.

V is TRBV5-1 and J is TRBJ2-1; D gene ambiguous. The CDR3 contains 13 residues. The V end was cut by 0 bases, the J end by 6 bases, with 7 bases between. In germline, CDR1 is SGHRS, CDR2 YFSETQ. The chain's CDR3 is CASSLGPPNEQFF. DNA for the CDR3: TGCGCCAGCAGCTTGGGACCGCCCAATGAGCAGTTCTTC. Combining the CDR3 with reference TRBV5-1 and TRBJ2-1 gives the whole variable domain KAGVTQTPRYLIKTRGQQVTLSCSPISGHRSVSWYQQTPGQGLQFLFEYFSETQRNKGNFPGRFSGRQFSNSRSEMNVSTLELGDSALYLCASSLGPPNEQFFGPGTRLTVL.

The CDR3 loop is CASSPVAGAYEQYF. The CDR3 bases are TGTGCCAGTAGTCCGGTAGCGGGAGCCTACGAGCAGTACTTC. The rearrangement links TRBV19 to TRBJ2-7, with TRBD2 matching 9 bases. After removal of 5 bases from V and 2 bases from J, the junction contained 4 bases not matched to a gene. Germline assignment: CDR1 LNHDA and CDR2 SQIVND (reference sequence). This CDR3 comprises 14 residues.

This rearrangement joins TRBV7-9 to TRBJ2-1; D gene unclear. The CDR3 extends over 14 amino acids. The V and J ends lost 1 base and 7 bases respectively, with 11 bases between them. The germline CDR1 and CDR2 sequences are SEHNR and FQNEAQ (reference sequence). CDR3 DNA sequence: TGTGCCAGCAGCTTAGGTTTCAGTGGTAATGAGCAGTTCTTC. Encoded protein: CASSLGFSGNEQFF.

This rearrangement joins TRBV2 to TRBJ2-7; D is ambiguous. The CDR3 is 15 residues long. The germline CDR1 and CDR2 sequences are SNHLY and FYNNEI. Trimming shortened V by 8 bases and J by 2 bases, and 19 bases separated the two germline ends. In DNA form, the CDR3 reads TGTGCCAGCGGAACCGGATGGGCGGCCACCTACGAGCAGTACTTC. It translates to CASGTGWAATYEQYF.

With respect to this clone: The same CDR3 arises from other DNA sequences in this sample as well. The chain combines TRBV28 with TRBJ2-7; D uncertain. Germline lookup yields CDR1 MDHEN and CDR2 SYDVKM. This CDR3 is built from 12 residues. V lost 1 base, J lost 3 bases, and 4 bases lay in between. As DNA, the CDR3 is TGTGCCAGCAGTTTATCTGACTACGAGCAGTACTTC. Protein: CASSLSDYEQYF.

The V and J genes are TRBV9 and TRBJ2-3, with 8 bases that match TRBD2. Germline loops: CDR1 SGDLS, CDR2 YYNGEE. Losses at the gene ends were 5 bases for V and 4 bases for J; bases not matched to a gene: 6. CDR3 length: 14 residues. The DNA for the CDR3 is TGTGCCAGCAGTCCAAGACTAGCGCCAGATACGCAGTATTTT. It encodes CASSPRLAPDTQYF.

This rearrangement joins TRBV15 to TRBJ1-4, with D uncertain. Trimming left V 0 bases short and J 8 bases short, with 7 bases between. The V gene's germline CDR1 is LNHNV and CDR2 YYDKDF (reference sequence). The CDR3 is made up of 13 amino acids. The CDR3 nucleotides are TGTGCCACCAGCAGAGATGAGGTAGAAAAACTGTTTTTT. It is translated as CATSRDEVEKLFF.

The rearrangement joins TRBV7-9 to TRBJ2-7; 14 bases are a match to TRBD2. V lost 2 bases, J lost 2 bases, and 2 bases stayed unmatched. Per germline, CDR1 SEHNR and CDR2 FQNEAQ (reference sequence). The CDR3 sequence is 16 residues long. As DNA, the CDR3 is TGTGCCAGCAGCTTACAGACTAGCGGGAGGGCCTACGAGCAGTACTTC. Residues: CASSLQTSGRAYEQYF.

This clone was seen only a few times. The V and J genes are TRBV7-2 and TRBJ2-2; tentative D call: TRBD2 (5 bases). Germline-derived CDR1 and CDR2 are SGHTA and FQGNSA. The germline V and J ends were trimmed by 1 base and 6 bases, with 6 bases remaining between them. The CDR3 runs to 13 residues. CDR3 nucleotide sequence: TGTGCCAGCAGCTTAGTAGCGCCCGGGGAGCTGTTTTTT. Residues: CASSLVAPGELFF. The full variable domain, in which reference TRBV7-2 and TRBJ2-2 provide the parts outside the CDR3, is GAGVSQSPSNKVTEKGKDVELRCDPISGHTALYWYRQSLGQGLEFLIYFQGNSAPDKSGLPSDRFSAERTGGSVSTLTIQRTQQEDSAVYLCASSLVAPGELFFGEGSRLTVL.